This T cell receptor beta chain was captured by sequencing in a study of T-cell reconstitution after alpha-beta-depleted transplantation in children. Molecular barcoding with unique molecular identifiers was used for the TCRbeta library. Using its own MiXCR run on the PCR reads, TCRdb lists one record per CDR3 protein. The sample consists of about a million distinct CDR3 sequences, around 30% of them appearing once. Germline-derived CDR1 and CDR2 are LGHDT and YNNKEL (reference sequence). The germline V and J ends were trimmed by 0 bases and 10 bases, with 7 bases remaining between them. This CDR3 is 12 amino acids long. The study's findings and limits: One year post-transplant, T-cell counts and diversity were largely derived from T cells produced anew. Surviving recipient cells, namely T cells and thymic progenitors, were the source of high day-60 TCRbeta diversity in some patients. Several hundred graft clones that had expanded were reportedly the source of alpha-beta T cells about two months after transplant.

Worth noting for this clonotype: Antigen specificity is unknown.

Sequencing was performed on PBMCs, mostly from graft donor cells, taken 360 days after TCRalphabeta/CD19-depleted stem cell transplant. This clonotype was obtained from a boy in the first two years of life who had a stem cell transplant for SCID, so the T cells may come from the graft donor. The chain has TRBV3-1 and TRBJ2-1; D unresolved. Here the CDR3 reads CASSQDYREQFF. The CDR3 nucleotides read TGTGCCAGCAGCCAAGATTATCGGGAGCAGTTCTTC.